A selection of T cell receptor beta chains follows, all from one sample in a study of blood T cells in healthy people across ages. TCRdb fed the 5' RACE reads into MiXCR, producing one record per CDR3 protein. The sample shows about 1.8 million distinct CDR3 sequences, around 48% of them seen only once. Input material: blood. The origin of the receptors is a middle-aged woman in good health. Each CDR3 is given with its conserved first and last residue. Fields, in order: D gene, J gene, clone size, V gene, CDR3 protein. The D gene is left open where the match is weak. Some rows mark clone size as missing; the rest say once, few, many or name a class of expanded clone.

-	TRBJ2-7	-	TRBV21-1	CASTLHSYEQYF
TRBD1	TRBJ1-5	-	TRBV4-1	CASSRGSGTGVQPQHF
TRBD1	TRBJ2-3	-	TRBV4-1	CASSQPGTGGRNTQYF
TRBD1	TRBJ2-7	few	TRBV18	CASSIKQGSPYEQYF
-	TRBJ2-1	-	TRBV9	CASSVGTRVPNEQFF
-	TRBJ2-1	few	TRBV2	CASSPKRSRSSYNEQFF
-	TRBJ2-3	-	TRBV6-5	CASSYSFLAASTDTQYF
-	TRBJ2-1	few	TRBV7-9	CASSSPSNEQFF
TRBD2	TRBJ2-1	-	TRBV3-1	CASSLGWGGRNEQFF
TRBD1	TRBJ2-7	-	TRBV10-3	CAISWTGHTYNEQYF
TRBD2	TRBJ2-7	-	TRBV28	CASSLKGLAGDYEQYF
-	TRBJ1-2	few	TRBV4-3	CASSPDLRGNYGYTF
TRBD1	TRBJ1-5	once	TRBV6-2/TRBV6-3	CASSSRTGLPDQPQHF
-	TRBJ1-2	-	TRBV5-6	CASSLVTAQTYGYTF
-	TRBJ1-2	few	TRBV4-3	CASSQEPGTGGYTF
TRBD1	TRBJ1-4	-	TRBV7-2	CASSLGGQGLSEKLFF
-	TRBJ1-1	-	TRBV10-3	CAISESSRANTEAFF
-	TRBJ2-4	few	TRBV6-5	CASSYEGGDIQYF
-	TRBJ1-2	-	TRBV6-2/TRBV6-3	CANSWVLYGYTF
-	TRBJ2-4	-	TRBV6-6	CASRQSRNIQYF
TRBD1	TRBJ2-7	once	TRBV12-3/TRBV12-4	CASSVIRGHEQYF
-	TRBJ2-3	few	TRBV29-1	CSVDRTWDTQYF
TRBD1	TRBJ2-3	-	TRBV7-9	CASSSGTGGATLKDTQYF
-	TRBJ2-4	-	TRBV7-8	CASSLWGGADIQYF
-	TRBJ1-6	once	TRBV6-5	CASSDRRANSPLHF
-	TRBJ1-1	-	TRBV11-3	CASSSNTGKGAFF
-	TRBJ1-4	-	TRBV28	CASSFSGGANEKLFF
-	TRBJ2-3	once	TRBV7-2	CASSSRDWADTQYF
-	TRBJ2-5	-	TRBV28	CASSSPAESQETQYF
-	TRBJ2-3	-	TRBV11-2	CASSLDYGGTQYF
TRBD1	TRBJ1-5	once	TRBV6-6	CASTGAENQPQHF
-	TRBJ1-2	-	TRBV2	CASIGQSQINYGYTF
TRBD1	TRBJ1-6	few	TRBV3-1	CASSQVGGTGGYNSPLHF
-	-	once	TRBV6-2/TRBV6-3	CASSLSTGPKSWTQYF
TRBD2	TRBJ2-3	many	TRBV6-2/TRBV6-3	CASSTRDYKRDTQYF
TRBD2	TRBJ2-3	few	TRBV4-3	CASSQDGGGLDTQYF
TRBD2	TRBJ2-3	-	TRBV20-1	CSAGGTSGTDTQYF
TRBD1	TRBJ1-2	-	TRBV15	CATSRDRLKGRGGGYTF
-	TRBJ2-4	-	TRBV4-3	CASSQDLQAPKNIQYF
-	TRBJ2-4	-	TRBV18	CASSPRQAAKNIQYF
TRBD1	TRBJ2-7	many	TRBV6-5	CASSPGTGENEQYF
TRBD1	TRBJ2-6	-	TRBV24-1	CATSDSRTGSSGVLTF
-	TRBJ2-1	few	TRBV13	CASSPARRGRNEQFF
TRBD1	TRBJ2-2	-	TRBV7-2	CASSQGQGLVGELFF
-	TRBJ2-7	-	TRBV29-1	CSVEDLLSGEISYEQYF
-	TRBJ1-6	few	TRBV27	CASSLSVLGVAYNSPLHF
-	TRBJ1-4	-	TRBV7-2	CASSSLSGGEKLFF
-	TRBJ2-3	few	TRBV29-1	CSVPLLASGTDTQYF
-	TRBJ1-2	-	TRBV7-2	CASSLMSGVDGYTF